Following are 29 T cell receptor beta chains from one sample sequenced in a study of beta chain features in type 1 diabetes. cDNA synthesis used the whole RNA isolate, giving expressed TCRB sequences. The assay was immunoSEQ multiplex PCR, and TCRdb's table has in-frame clones only and misses some. The sample lists a few hundred thousand clones, less than 35% seen once, with around 4% in the top ten. The source material was central memory CD4+ T cells from blood. The receptors shown here come from a man aged 30 to 45 in good health.

The chain couples TRBV30 to TRBJ2-7, with TRBD2 identical over 11 bases. V dropped 6 bases and J dropped 2; count of bases not matched to a gene: 6. Germline V gene sequence: CDR1 GTSNPN, CDR2 SVGIG (reference sequence). This CDR3 spans 14 amino acids. The CDR3 coding sequence is TGTGCCTGTAAGACTAGCGGGGATCCCTACGAGCAGTACTTC. Translating it yields CACKTSGDPYEQYF. The full variable domain, its missing parts supplied by reference TRBV30 and TRBJ2-7, is SQTIHQWPATLVQPVGSPLSLECTVEGTSNPNLYWYRQAAGRGLQLLFYSVGIGQISSEVPQNLSASRPQDRQFILSSKKLLLSDSGFYLCACKTSGDPYEQYFGPGTRLTVT.

The chain uses TRBV10-3 and TRBJ1-5; 9 bases are a match to TRBD1. Trimming took 6 bases from V and 4 from J; bases not matched to a gene: 7. The CDR3 contains 15 residues. In germline, CDR1 is ENHRY, CDR2 SYGVKD. CDR3 residues: CAISSGQGKNQPQHF. CDR3 DNA: TGTGCCATCAGCTCAGGACAGGGGAAGAATCAGCCCCAGCATTTT.

The V gene is TRBV5-6, the J gene TRBJ2-1; the match to TRBD1 covers 9 bases. This CDR3 contains 14 residues. Losses at the gene ends were 4 bases for V and 7 bases for J; bases not matched to a gene: 6. Germline CDR1 and CDR2: SGHDT and YYEEEE. The CDR3 DNA follows: TGTGCCAGCAGCCTACCTGGACAGGGGAATGAGCAGTTCTTC. Protein product: CASSLPGQGNEQFF.

The sample holds a few counts of this clone. This rearrangement joins TRBV6-1 to TRBJ1-2, with D unresolved. CDR1 is MNHNS and CDR2 is SASEGT in the germline V gene. The V and J ends lost 3 bases and 11 bases respectively, with 16 bases between them. The CDR3 is 13 residues long. CDR3 sequence: CASSEMGILGYTF. The CDR3 DNA reads TGTGCCAGCAGTGAGATGGGAATCCTGGGATACACCTTC.

The chain is built from TRBV6-5 and TRBJ2-7; 10 nucleotides agree with TRBD1. Germline CDR1 MNHEY, CDR2 SVGAGI. The CDR3 runs to 13 residues. After removal of 5 bases from V and 7 bases from J, the junction contained 5 bases not matched to a gene. The CDR3 sequence is CASSRGQGGEQYF. DNA for the CDR3: TGTGCCAGCAGTCGAGGACAGGGGGGAGAGCAGTACTTC.

Concerning this clone itself: Its ends do not fully match the called genes, so a read error is possible. The CDR3 DNA is TGTGCCAGCAGGGACAGCAGTCAGCCCCAGCATTTT. Translation: CASRDSSQPQHF. The chain joins TRBV2 to TRBJ1-5, with D maybe TRBD1 (6 bases). The CDR3 is 12 residues long. CDR1 is SNHLY, CDR2 FYNNEI, per germline.

This clone was observed a handful of times. This chain links TRBV29-1 with TRBJ2-3, with D unresolved. Trimming took off 7 bases at V and 3 bases at J, with 11 bases between the two ends. CDR1 and CDR2 (germline): SQVTM, ANQGSEA. This CDR3 comprises 12 residues. The CDR3 spells CSADLETDTQYF. The CDR3 nucleotides are TGCAGCGCTGATCTAGAAACAGATACGCAGTATTTT.

The sample holds a few counts of this clone. The chain employs TRBV14 and TRBJ2-1; no reliable D call. Germline CDR1 reads SGHDN; CDR2 reads FVKESK. Trimming removed 6 bases from V and 6 bases from J, with 15 bases in between. The CDR3 sequence is 14 residues long. CDR3 DNA sequence: TGTGCCAGCAGACCCTTTGGAGTTTCCAATGAGCAGTTCTTC. It yields the protein CASRPFGVSNEQFF.

This clone has at least ten counts. The chain links TRBV7-2 to TRBJ1-5; unclear D gene. Germline CDR1 reads SGHTA; CDR2 reads FQGNSA. The CDR3 spans 16 residues. Trimming cost V 1 base and J 2 bases, with 12 bases left between them. CDR3 amino acids: CASSLDGWYGNQPQHF. Written as DNA, the CDR3 is TGTGCCAGCAGCTTAGATGGGTGGTATGGCAATCAGCCCCAGCATTTT.

The CDR3 spells CASSPQGGSYEQYF. CDR3 nucleotides: TGTGCCAGCAGTCCGCAAGGAGGGTCCTACGAGCAGTACTTC. The chain is built from TRBV27 and TRBJ2-5, with a tentative D call TRBD2 (6 bases). The J call may be mistaken, given a closer DNA end match to TRBJ2-7. The CDR3 sequence is 14 residues long. Germline V gene lookup returns CDR1 MNHEY and CDR2 SMNVEV (reference sequence).

V gene TRBV7-2 combines with J gene TRBJ1-2, with TRBD1 as a possible D gene (5 bases). The ends were cut back, 5 bases at V and 4 bases at J, with 17 bases in the middle. CDR1 SGHTA and CDR2 FQGNSA come from the germline V gene. This CDR3 has 15 residues. DNA of the CDR3: TGTGCCAGCAGCACGACACCGGGACTTACCTATGGCTACACCTTC. It yields the protein CASSTTPGLTYGYTF.

The CDR3 is CASSPVRGEQFF. The CDR3 DNA is TGTGCCAGCAGCCCGGTTCGGGGTGAGCAGTTCTTC. The chain employs TRBV5-6 and TRBJ2-1, with a tentative D call TRBD2 (5 bases). Germline V gene sequence: CDR1 SGHDT, CDR2 YYEEEE. The V gene lost 4 bases and the J gene lost 9 bases, with 11 bases spanning the gap. This CDR3 has 12 amino acids.

This clone was counted only a few times. The V call is TRBV7-9, the J call TRBJ1-1; D not resolved. Germline V gene sequence: CDR1 SEHNR, CDR2 FQNEAQ (reference sequence). V lost 5 bases to trimming and J lost 5 bases, with 6 bases between them. This CDR3 has 11 amino acids. As DNA, the CDR3 is TGTGCCAGCAGCCCCCGGACTGAAGCTTTCTTT. Amino acid sequence: CASSPRTEAFF.

CDR3 in amino acids: CASGAGRETQYF. The CDR3 DNA sequence: TGCGCCAGCGGCGCGGGCCGGGAGACCCAGTACTTC. J is TRBJ2-5 and V is TRBV10-2; D is possibly TRBD2 (5 bases). CDR1 WSHSY and CDR2 SAAADI come from the germline V gene. The length of the CDR3 is 12 residues. V lost 8 bases to trimming and J lost 5 bases, with 12 bases between them.

This chain joins TRBV7-6 and TRBJ2-5; TRBD1 aligns across 10 bases. V gave up 5 bases and J gave up 4 bases; unmatched junction bases: 16. Germline V gene sequence: CDR1 SGHVS, CDR2 FNYEAQ. The CDR3 totals 18 residues. CDR3 loop: CASSKYPRGQGRGETQYF. CDR3 coding DNA: TGTGCCAGCAGCAAATACCCCCGGGGACAGGGGAGAGGAGAGACCCAGTACTTC.

The chain combines TRBV9 with TRBJ2-7; D gene unclear. Germline CDR1 and CDR2: SGDLS and YYNGEE. V lost 0 bases to trimming and J lost 2 bases, with 12 bases between them. The CDR3 length is 15 residues. CDR3 nucleotide sequence: TGTGCCAGCAGCGTAGAGGTTGGCGGTACCTACGAGCAGTACTTC. Translation: CASSVEVGGTYEQYF.

The chain has TRBV30 and TRBJ2-7; 9 bases are a match to TRBD1. V was pared by 3 bases and J by 4 bases, with 10 bases of the junction left unmatched. The CDR3 runs to 15 residues. Germline V lookup: CDR1 GTSNPN, CDR2 SVGIG (reference sequence). CDR3: CAWSPLQGARYEQYF. The CDR3 region has the DNA TGTGCCTGGAGCCCTCTACAGGGGGCTCGTTACGAGCAGTACTTC.

The chain uses TRBV7-2 and TRBJ2-5; maybe TRBD1 (6 bases). The CDR3 sequence is 13 residues long. Germline CDR1 SGHTA, CDR2 FQGNSA. The germline V and J ends were trimmed by 5 bases and 1 base, with 8 bases remaining between them. The CDR3 bases are TGTGCCAGCAGCCCCAGGGGCCAAGAGACCCAGTACTTC. This sequence encodes CASSPRGQETQYF.

V is TRBV30 and J is TRBJ2-1; D perhaps matches TRBD2 (7 bases). Per the germline V gene, CDR1 is GTSNPN and CDR2 is SVGIG (reference sequence). This CDR3 has 12 residues. The V end lost 7 bases, the J end lost 6 bases, and 13 bases lay between the germline ends. The CDR3 DNA reads TGTGCCTTAGGGGGAGGGGGCAATGAGCAGTTCTTC. It yields the protein CALGGGGNEQFF.

There are a few counts of this clone. The chain couples TRBV29-1 to TRBJ2-5, with 7 bases that match TRBD2. The J call may be faulty, since TRBJ2-7 better matches the DNA end. The germline V gene encodes CDR1 SQVTM and CDR2 ANQGSEA. The CDR3 is made up of 12 amino acids. CDR3 sequence: CSAVSGSYEQYF. CDR3 nucleotides: TGCAGCGCTGTTAGCGGGTCCTACGAGCAGTACTTC.

The chain links TRBV7-9 to TRBJ2-7; no clear D. Trimming removed 3 bases from V and 5 bases from J, with 14 bases in between. Germline V gene data show CDR1 as SEHNR and CDR2 as FQNEAQ (reference sequence). The CDR3 sequence is 14 residues long. The CDR3 spells CASSLTLPGHEQYF. The CDR3 coding sequence is TGTGCCAGCAGCTTGACACTCCCTGGCCACGAGCAGTACTTC.

Only a few counts were recorded for this clone. V and J are TRBV7-2 and TRBJ2-1; 10 nucleotides agree with TRBD2. CDR1 and CDR2 from the germline V gene are SGHTA and FQGNSA. After removal of 5 bases from V and 4 bases from J, the junction contained 8 bases not matched to a gene. The CDR3 covers 16 residues. CDR3 coding DNA: TGTGCCAGCAGCAAATCTAGCGGGAGCGGATACAATGAGCAGTTCTTC. Amino acid sequence: CASSKSSGSGYNEQFF.

With regard to this clone: One base away lies a much larger clone, so this may be a sequencing read error. Other nucleotide sequences in the sample specify the same CDR3. This rearrangement joins TRBV7-6 to TRBJ2-3, with D unresolved. V shed 1 base and J shed 0 bases, with 5 bases lying between them. The CDR3 covers 14 residues. In germline, CDR1 is SGHVS, CDR2 FNYEAQ. Here the CDR3 reads CASSLGQSTDTQYF. CDR3 DNA: TGTGCCAGCAGCTTAGGGCAGAGCACAGATACGCAGTATTTT.

This sequence joins TRBV27 and TRBJ2-6; D gene ambiguous. The CDR3 spans 15 residues. Trimming stripped 6 bases from V and 0 bases from J, with 9 bases between. Germline values: CDR1 MNHEY, CDR2 SMNVEV (reference sequence). CDR3 region: CASRSSRSGANVLTF. The CDR3 coding sequence is TGTGCCAGCAGATCATCCCGCTCTGGGGCCAACGTCCTGACTTTC.

The V gene is TRBV5-1, the J gene TRBJ1-6; TRBD1 aligns across 7 bases. Germline V gene data show CDR1 as SGHRS and CDR2 as YFSETQ. Losses at the gene ends were 4 bases for V and 10 bases for J; bases not matched to a gene: 14. The CDR3 totals 16 residues. CDR3 amino acids: CASSPRERGTDSPLHF. In DNA, the CDR3 is TGCGCCAGCAGCCCAAGGGAGCGGGGGACAGACTCACCCCTCCACTTT.

To note about this clone: Given a much more abundant clone one base away, this may be a read error. The same CDR3 can be traced to other DNA sequences in this sample. The rearrangement uses TRBV7-9 and TRBJ2-5, with D unresolved. V shed 0 bases and J shed 5 bases, with 1 base lying between them. Per the germline V gene, CDR1 is SEHNR and CDR2 is FQNEAQ (reference sequence). This CDR3 spans 11 amino acids. This chain's CDR3 is CASSLAETQYF. For the CDR3, the DNA is TGTGCCAGCAGCTTAGCGGAGACCCAGTACTTC.

This clone was recorded a few times. The chain carries TRBV9 and TRBJ2-5; 11 nucleotides agree with TRBD2. Germline lookup yields CDR1 SGDLS and CDR2 YYNGEE. V trimming: 2 bases; J trimming: 4 bases; junction bases outside the gene matches: 4. This CDR3 spans 15 amino acids. CDR3 sequence: CASSVRGLAVETQYF. CDR3 DNA sequence: TGTGCCAGCAGCGTCAGGGGACTAGCGGTAGAGACCCAGTACTTC.

This sequence joins TRBV5-1 and TRBJ2-3; a possible D gene is TRBD1 (5 bases). Per the germline V gene, CDR1 is SGHRS and CDR2 is YFSETQ. This CDR3 is built from 17 residues. V dropped 4 bases and J dropped 0 bases, with 18 bases sitting between them. The CDR3: CASSPSRGQSSTDTQYF. CDR3 DNA sequence: TGCGCCAGCAGCCCAAGCCGCGGACAATCTAGCACAGATACGCAGTATTTT.

This clone was picked up many times. V and J are TRBV6-5 and TRBJ2-1, with D perhaps TRBD2 (5 bases). The CDR3 totals 15 residues. The V and J ends lost 4 bases and 5 bases respectively, with 15 bases between them. In germline, CDR1 is MNHEY, CDR2 SVGAGI. Written as DNA, the CDR3 is TGTGCCAGCAGTTCCCTTGCGAGCGGTGACAATGAGCAGTTCTTC. Its translation: CASSSLASGDNEQFF.